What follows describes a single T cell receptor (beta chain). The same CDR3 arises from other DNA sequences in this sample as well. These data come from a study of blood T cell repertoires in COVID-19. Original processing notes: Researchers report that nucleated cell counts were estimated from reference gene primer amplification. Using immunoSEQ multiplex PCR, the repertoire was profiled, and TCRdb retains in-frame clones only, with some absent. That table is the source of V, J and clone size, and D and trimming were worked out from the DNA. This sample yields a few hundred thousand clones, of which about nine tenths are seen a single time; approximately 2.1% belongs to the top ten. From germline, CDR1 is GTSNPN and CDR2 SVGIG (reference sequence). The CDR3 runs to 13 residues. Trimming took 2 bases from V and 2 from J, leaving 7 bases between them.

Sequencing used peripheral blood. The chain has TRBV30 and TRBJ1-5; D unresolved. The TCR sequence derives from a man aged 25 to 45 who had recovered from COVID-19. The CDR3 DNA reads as TGTGCCTGGAGTTCCGGGGGCAATCAGCCCCAGCATTTT. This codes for CAWSSGGNQPQHF.